These T cell receptor beta chains were read from a single sample in a study of CD8 T cell repertoires and HIV-1 epitope variants. Using immunoSEQ multiplex PCR, the repertoire was profiled, and TCRdb retains in-frame clones only, with some absent. In the table there are approximately 90,000 clones, roughly 80% of which are singletons. Specimen: uncultured baseline CD8+ T cells from peripheral blood mononuclear cells (PBMCs). These receptors were taken from a male donor with HIV. Each CDR3 is given without its conserved first and last residue. Each record gives: V gene, J gene, CDR3 protein.

TRBV7-9	TRBJ1-6	ASSLDPGEVVSPLH
TRBV5-4	TRBJ1-2	ASSYDRGINGYT
TRBV6-5	TRBJ2-3	ASSPDQKYDTQY
TRBV13	TRBJ2-1	ASSSESRNEQF
TRBV2	TRBJ2-5	AKERRGLRETQY
TRBV6-5	TRBJ2-5	ASSIRDRVPGTQY
TRBV4-2	TRBJ2-3	ASSRDGEPTDTQY
TRBV28	TRBJ1-4	ASSPRRLNEKLF
TRBV10-1	TRBJ2-5	ASSDGGSSGETQY
TRBV9	TRBJ2-7	ASSVANLDVSEQY
TRBV13	TRBJ1-5	ASSLGGHNQPQH
TRBV9	TRBJ2-3	ASSVRPSSVDTQY
TRBV6-5	TRBJ2-1	ASSYSAGTVQF
TRBV5-1	TRBJ2-5	ASSFSGSETQY